The 7 T cell receptor beta chains below were found in one sample sequenced in a study of graft-versus-host responses after intestinal transplantation. TCRdb's copy holds only in-frame clones and misses some; the assay was immunoSEQ multiplex PCR. The sample lists more than 100,000 clones; approximately 94% were seen once. These receptors' targets are unknown. Sequencing was performed on unstimulated CD8+ T cells sorted from spleen or lymph node cells, taken before intestinal transplant. These receptors all come from a human donor who received an intestinal transplant.

The chain carries TRBV2 and TRBJ2-1; 8 bases match TRBD2. The CDR3 covers 12 residues. CDR1 is SNHLY and CDR2 is FYNNEI in the germline V gene. V shed 10 bases, J shed 4 bases, and the junction held 3 bases outside the gene matches. The CDR3 sequence: CATTGGYNEQFF. CDR3 in DNA: TGTGCCACCACGGGAGGGTACAATGAGCAGTTCTTC.

CDR3 sequence (DNA): TGCGCCAGCGCTGATGGGGTTAACTATGGCTACACCTTC. Protein product: CASADGVNYGYTF. This sequence joins TRBV10-2 and TRBJ1-2; no definite D call. CDR3 length equals 13 residues. CDR1 is WSHSY and CDR2 is SAAADI in the germline V gene. Trimming took 8 bases from V and 1 from J, leaving 11 bases between them.

The chain recombines TRBV6-5 with TRBJ2-7, with D hard to call. The length of the CDR3 is 14 residues. Germline V gene data show CDR1 as MNHEY and CDR2 as SVGAGI. V was cut by 4 bases and J by 4 bases, with 14 bases left in between. The DNA for the CDR3 is TGTGCCAGCAGTTTTTCGGGTGGTGAATACGAGCAGTACTTC. The encoded protein is CASSFSGGEYEQYF.

CDR3 nucleotides: TGTGCCAGCAGCGCACAGGGGAATAATTCACCCCTCCACTTT. Translating gives CASSAQGNNSPLHF. This sequence joins TRBV7-6 and TRBJ1-6; TRBD1 agrees at 7 bases. Germline CDR1 and CDR2: SGHVS and FNYEAQ. The CDR3 length is 14 residues. The V segment lost 5 bases and the J segment 5 bases; nucleotides outside the gene matches: 3. Combining the CDR3 with reference TRBV7-6 and TRBJ1-6 gives the whole variable domain GAGVSQSPRYKVTKRGQDVALRCDPISGHVSLYWYRQALGQGPEFLTYFNYEAQQDKSGLPNDRFSAERPEGSISTLTIQRTEQRDSAMYRCASSAQGNNSPLHFGNGTRLTVT.

The V call is TRBV4-1, the J call TRBJ2-2; D is possibly TRBD1 (5 bases). CDR1 and CDR2 from the germline V gene are MGHRA and YSYEKL. V was cut by 3 bases and J by 5 bases, with 7 bases left in between. CDR3 length: 13 residues. CDR3 residues: CASSQGRTGELFF. The CDR3 nucleotides read TGCGCCAGCAGCCAGGGGCGAACCGGGGAGCTGTTTTTT.

The chain couples TRBV13 to TRBJ1-1; no reliable D call. V was pared by 0 bases and J by 1 base, with 6 bases between. CDR3 length equals 14 residues. The germline V gene encodes CDR1 PRHDT and CDR2 FYEKMQ (reference sequence). CDR3 nucleotide sequence: TGTGCCAGCAGCTTAGGCCCCGGGAACACTGAAGCTTTCTTT. Residues: CASSLGPGNTEAFF.

V and J are TRBV11-2 and TRBJ2-7, with 8 bases matching TRBD1. Germline lookup yields CDR1 SGHAT and CDR2 FQNNGV. The CDR3 has 17 amino acids. Trimming took 5 bases from V and 1 from J; bases not matched to a gene: 13. The CDR3 protein is CASSTNRAGQDSYEQYF. The DNA of the CDR3 is TGTGCCAGCAGCACCAACCGGGCGGGACAGGATTCCTACGAGCAGTACTTC. The full variable domain, its missing parts supplied by reference TRBV11-2 and TRBJ2-7, is EAGVAQSPRYKIIEKRQSVAFWCNPISGHATLYWYQQILGQGPKLLIQFQNNGVVDDSQLPKDRFSAERLKGVDSTLKIQPAKLEDSAVYLCASSTNRAGQDSYEQYFGPGTRLTVT.